These T cell receptor beta chains were read from a single sample in a study of cytomegalovirus exposure and HLA in healthy donors. Assay used: immunoSEQ multiplex PCR; TCRdb lists only in-frame clones, some missing. Of 90,000 to 110,000 clones in the sample, 81% were seen once. Sequencing was carried out using PBMCs. The origin of the receptors is a woman in her 30s in good health and CMV-seronegative. CDR3s include the opening cysteine and the closing phenylalanine or tryptophan. Each record gives: V gene, D gene, J gene, CDR3 protein. A D gene is named only where the DNA matches it firmly.

TRBV5-1	TRBD1	TRBJ2-1	CASRTGGRNEQFF
TRBV6-5	-	TRBJ2-7	CASSYSMGTLSYEQYF
TRBV25-1	TRBD1	TRBJ1-2	CASSAIGTATNYGYTF
TRBV18	-	TRBJ1-1	CASSPGQTGHTEAFF
TRBV9	TRBD1	TRBJ2-3	CASSPTGADTQYF
TRBV4-1	-	TRBJ1-2	CASSLGQNYGYTF
TRBV28	-	TRBJ2-2	CASSLPQQGQGITGELFF
TRBV2	-	TRBJ1-2	CASSEPNYGYTF
TRBV15	-	TRBJ2-7	CATSRESSDSYEQYF
TRBV5-8	-	TRBJ1-1	CASSRLGFPEAFF
TRBV19	TRBD2	TRBJ2-7	CASRGLAGTYEQYF
TRBV9	TRBD2	TRBJ2-1	CASSVELAARNSYNEQFF
TRBV23-1	-	TRBJ2-3	CASSKRGGDTQYF
TRBV6-6	-	TRBJ1-5	CASTASGEGSNQPQHF
TRBV2	-	TRBJ1-4	CAGNQDSRNGELFF
TRBV5-1	-	TRBJ2-7	CASSQNGEQYF
TRBV6-5	TRBD2	TRBJ2-1	CASSATSGSYNEQFF
TRBV9	-	TRBJ2-1	CASSVGTKYNEQFF
TRBV7-9	-	TRBJ1-1	CASGQPNTEAFF